This T cell receptor (beta chain) is drawn from a study of blood T cells in healthy people across ages. Study-wide points: Age brought a roughly linear fall in TCR beta diversity measured per million T cells.

Next came a second PCR, run for about 7 to 12 cycles, which used a sample-barcoded 5' primer along with a J-beta primer mix. Using its own MiXCR run on the 5' RACE reads, TCRdb lists one record per CDR3 protein. The top ten clones hold over 2% of a sample with 1.5 million to 2 million distinct CDR3 sequences, 49% of them seen once. The sample providers were healthy Caucasian people from Russia, aged about 6 to 95. Regarding this clonotype: Its target is not known.

This CDR3 has 16 residues. Germline V CDR1 and CDR2: SGHDN, FVKESK. V lost 2 bases and J 3 bases, leaving 13 bases between the germline ends. V usage is TRBV14 and J usage is TRBJ2-2; D is possibly TRBD2 (7 bases). The material sequenced was blood. The clonotype was recovered from a middle-aged woman in good health. CDR3 loop: CASSQWRGPDTGELFF. The CDR3 bases are TGTGCCAGCAGCCAATGGCGGGGGCCTGACACCGGGGAGCTGTTTTTT.